This T cell receptor (beta chain) was observed in a study of regulatory T cells in long-lasting Graves disease. Building of the TCR beta libraries involved iRepertoire HTBI primers and Arm-PCR of CDR3 regions. TCRdb reprocessed the multiplex PCR reads with MiXCR, giving one entry per CDR3 protein. The table records around 500,000 distinct CDR3 sequences, approximately 16% of them present only once. This CDR3 comprises 11 residues. Germline loops: CDR1 MDHEN, CDR2 SYDVKM. Deletions cut 7 bases from V and 5 bases from J, with 8 bases between. Study-wide results and limits: A greater number of public clonotypes (fewer than 3,000) was shared by persistent patients than by new patients (around 1,000). When disease was persistent, TRBV28, TRBJ1-2 and TRBJ2-5 were the favored segments.

In this sample, this clonotype turned up a few times. Its antigen is as yet unknown. The sample's time point: newly diagnosed GD, antithyroid drugs for less than 3 months. TCR sequences were obtained from RNA taken from PBMCs. The same data also contributed to another study, on T cells in Graves' hyperthyroidism and ophthalmopathy. That paper notes: Exclusion of a patient resulted from uncontrolled infection, other autoimmune disease, pregnancy or lactation. First-round RT-PCR targeting the TCR CDR3 was performed with the HTBI primer set.

The sequence was obtained from a woman aged 35-60 years with Graves disease. The material sequenced was peripheral blood mononuclear cells (PBMCs), taken at new diagnosis, from a patient treated with antithyroid drugs. The rearrangement joins TRBV28 to TRBJ1-2, with unresolved D. CDR3 sequence (DNA): TGTGCCAGCACCCTTGGTTATGGCTACACCTTC. It encodes CASTLGYGYTF.